This T cell receptor beta chain was sequenced during a study of CD4 T cells in relation to SARS-CoV-2 and coronaviruses. Study observations and caveats: Samples before the pandemic and after infection were not matched within any donor.

This CDR3 is 15 amino acids long. The J segment lost 15 bases and the V segment lost 5 bases, leaving 12 bases of the junction unmatched. Germline values: CDR1 SGHAT, CDR2 FQNNGV. The assay was immunoSEQ multiplex PCR, and TCRdb's table has in-frame clones only and misses some. Among about 68,000 clones listed, roughly 93% were seen once. With regard to this clone: Its target is unknown.

Unexposed donor CD4+ T cells date from about 2011-2018, before the COVID-19 pandemic. V is TRBV11-2 and J is TRBJ2-1; 14 nucleotides align to TRBD2. Sequences were obtained from naive CD4+ T cells from PBMCs. Subset: naive CD4+ T cells isolated by negative enrichment. This TCR was recovered from a human donor in good health. This CDR3 reads CASSPGLAGGNDPFF. Here the CDR3 DNA reads TGTGCCAGCAGCCCCGGACTAGCGGGGGGCAACGACCCGTTCTTC.